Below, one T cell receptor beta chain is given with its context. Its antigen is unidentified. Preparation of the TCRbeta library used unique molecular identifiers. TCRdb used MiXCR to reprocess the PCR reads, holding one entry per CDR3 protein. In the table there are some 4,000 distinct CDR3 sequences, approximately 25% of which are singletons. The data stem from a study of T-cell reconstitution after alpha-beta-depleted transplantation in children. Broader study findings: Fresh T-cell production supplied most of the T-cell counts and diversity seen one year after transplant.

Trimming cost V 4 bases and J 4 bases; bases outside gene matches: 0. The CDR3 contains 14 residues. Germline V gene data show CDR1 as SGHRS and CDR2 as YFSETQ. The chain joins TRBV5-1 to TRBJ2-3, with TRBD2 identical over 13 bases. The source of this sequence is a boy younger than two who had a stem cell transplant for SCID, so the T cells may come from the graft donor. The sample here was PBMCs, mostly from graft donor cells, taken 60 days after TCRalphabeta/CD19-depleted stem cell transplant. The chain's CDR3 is CASSGLAGADTQYF. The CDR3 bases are TGCGCCAGCAGCGGACTAGCGGGAGCAGATACGCAGTATTTT.